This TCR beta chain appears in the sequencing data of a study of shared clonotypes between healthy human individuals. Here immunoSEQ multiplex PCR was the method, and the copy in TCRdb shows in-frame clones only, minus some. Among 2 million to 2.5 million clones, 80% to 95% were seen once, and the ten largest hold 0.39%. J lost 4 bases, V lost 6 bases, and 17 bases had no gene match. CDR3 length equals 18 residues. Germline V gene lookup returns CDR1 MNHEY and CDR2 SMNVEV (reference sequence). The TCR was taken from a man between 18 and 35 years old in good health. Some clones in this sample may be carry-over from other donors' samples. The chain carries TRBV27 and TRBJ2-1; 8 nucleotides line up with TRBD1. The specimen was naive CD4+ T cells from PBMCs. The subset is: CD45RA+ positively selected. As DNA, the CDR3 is TGTGCCAGCAGCCAAAATCGAAACAGGGGGATGGATTACAATGAGCAGTTCTTC. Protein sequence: CASSQNRNRGMDYNEQFF.